This T cell receptor beta chain was sequenced during a study of Graves' ophthalmopathy and Graves' hyperthyroidism. The CDR3 runs to 12 residues. Trimming took off 7 bases at V and 7 bases at J, with 13 bases between the two ends. The sample holds many counts of this clonotype. RNA transcripts yielded amplified TCR beta CDR3 regions. Scientists carried out first-round RT-PCR using HTBI primers and then a second-round multiplex PCR. TCRdb recomputed calls from the multiplex PCR reads with MiXCR, one row per CDR3 protein. The profile shows roughly 500,000 distinct CDR3 sequences, roughly 14% of them singletons. Serum thyroxine and TRAb, along with clinical symptoms, thyroid ultrasound and orbital computed tomography, were what diagnosis relied on.

The chain uses TRBV12-3 or TRBV12-4 and TRBJ2-5; D not certain. Sequences were obtained from blood. The source is a woman aged 25 to 39 with Graves' ophthalmopathy. Here the CDR3 reads CASTDQWGTQYF. DNA of the CDR3: TGTGCCAGCACCGATCAGTGGGGGACCCAGTACTTC.